Sequencing of this TCR beta chain was carried out in a study of blood T cell repertoires in COVID-19. The wider study: The United States, Italy and Spain provided the acute and convalescent COVID-19 samples.

In the study's own analysis: Quantification of nucleated cells was approximated via reference gene primer amplification. Some clones are missing from TCRdb's copy, which holds only in-frame ones; the method was immunoSEQ multiplex PCR. The DNA was the basis for D and trimming; V, J and clone size are from that table. This repertoire shows about 210,000 clones, 82% found once; its top ten account for approximately 8%. Unmatched junction bases numbered 9, after V lost 3 bases and J lost 2 bases. Germline V gene data show CDR1 as MDHEN and CDR2 as SYDVKM. The CDR3 loop spans 16 amino acids. Material: peripheral blood. The J gene is TRBJ1-1, the V gene TRBV28; 7 nucleotides align to TRBD1. This TCR was sampled from an older woman with COVID-19, enrolled during active disease. The CDR3 DNA reads TGTGCCAGCAGTTTGACCAGACAGGGACCCAACACTGAAGCTTTCTTT. It specifies CASSLTRQGPNTEAFF. Filled out from reference TRBV28 and TRBJ1-1, the complete variable domain reads DVKVTQSSRYLVKRTGEKVFLECVQDMDHENMFWYRQDPGLGLRLIYFSYDVKMKEKGDIPEGYSVSREKKERFSLILESASTNQTSMYLCASSLTRQGPNTEAFFGQGTRLTVV.